Listed below are T cell receptor beta chains from one sample, sequenced in a study of Graves' ophthalmopathy and Graves' hyperthyroidism. TCRdb processed the multiplex PCR reads anew with MiXCR; each CDR3 protein has one entry. Here the sample spans around 1.1 million distinct CDR3 sequences, less than 45% being singletons. Specimen: peripheral blood or thyroid tissue (not recorded which). The receptors here all came from an adult man with Graves' hyperthyroidism. Both conserved end residues are part of each CDR3. The D gene is left open where the match is weak. Only some rows state a clone size, as once, few, many or a class for expanded clones.

j_call: TRBJ1-4
d_call: NA
v_call: TRBV9
clone_size: NA
cdr3_aa: CASSPEMVTTNEKMFF
cdr3_nt: TGTGCCAGCAGCCCGGAGATGGTGACAACTAATGAAAAAATGTTTTTT

j_call: TRBJ1-6
d_call: NA
v_call: TRBV7-9
clone_size: NA
cdr3_aa: CASSHSNSPLHF
cdr3_nt: TGTGCCAGCAGCCACTCAAATTCACCCCTCCACTTT

j_call: TRBJ2-7
d_call: TRBD1
v_call: TRBV7-9
clone_size: NA
cdr3_aa: CASSLEQGAHYEQYF
cdr3_nt: TGTGCCAGCAGCTTAGAGCAGGGGGCGCATTACGAGCAGTACTTC

j_call: TRBJ1-5
d_call: NA
v_call: TRBV29-1
clone_size: NA
cdr3_aa: CSALIRGGGQSNQPQHF
cdr3_nt: TGCAGCGCACTCATTCGAGGGGGGGGCCAAAGCAATCAGCCCCAGCATTTT

j_call: TRBJ1-1
d_call: NA
v_call: TRBV19
clone_size: once
cdr3_aa: CASSFGRAEAGVLEAFF
cdr3_nt: TGTGCCAGCAGTTTTGGCCGGGCGGAGGCGGGGGTGCTTGAAGCTTTCTTT

j_call: TRBJ2-5
d_call: NA
v_call: TRBV28
clone_size: few
cdr3_aa: CASRQSDTKNEYKETQYF
cdr3_nt: TGTGCCAGCAGGCAAAGTGACACGAAAAACGAGTACAAAGAGACCCAGTACTTC

j_call: TRBJ2-6
d_call: NA
v_call: TRBV15
clone_size: many
cdr3_aa: CATSTENLGGAVGANVLTF
cdr3_nt: TGTGCCACCAGCACGGAAAATTTGGGCGGGGCGGTTGGGGCCAACGTCCTGACTTTC

j_call: TRBJ1-2
d_call: NA
v_call: TRBV5-8
clone_size: many
cdr3_aa: CASSFKSNYGYTF
cdr3_nt: TGTGCCAGCAGCTTCAAATCTAACTATGGCTACACCTTC

j_call: TRBJ1-5
d_call: NA
v_call: TRBV7-3
clone_size: few
cdr3_aa: CASPEWGKGNQPQHF
cdr3_nt: TGTGCCAGCCCTGAATGGGGGAAGGGCAATCAGCCCCAGCATTTT

j_call: TRBJ1-1
d_call: TRBD1
v_call: TRBV10-3
clone_size: many
cdr3_aa: CAISEIQGGTTEAFF
cdr3_nt: TGTGCCATCAGTGAGATACAGGGGGGAACAACTGAAGCTTTCTTT